This T cell receptor beta chain is from a study of blood T cell repertoires in COVID-19. Study-wide background: In each case, the material was cDNA or gDNA derived from T cells, B-cell-depleted T cells, or PBMCs.

The CDR3 has 13 residues. The ends were cut back, 5 bases at V and 0 bases at J, with 8 bases in the middle. Germline CDR1 is SGHNT and CDR2 is YENEEA. The authors' processing: From reference gene primer amplification, estimates of nucleated cell counts were derived. Sequencing used immunoSEQ multiplex PCR; TCRdb keeps in-frame clones, though not all of them. The V and J calls and clone size come from that table; D and trimming were worked out from the DNA. The sample lists some 400,000 clones, roughly 80% occurring once. The source is a human donor with acute or convalescent COVID-19. The donor label of this sample is uncertain. V and J are TRBV11-3 and TRBJ2-7; possible D gene TRBD1, 5 bases. Sequencing input: peripheral blood. In nucleotides, the CDR3 is TGTGCCAGCAGCAACAGGTCCTCCTACGAGCAGTACTTC. Translating it yields CASSNRSSYEQYF.